This is a list of T cell receptor beta chains from one sample in a study of T-cell reconstitution after alpha-beta-depleted transplantation in children. TCRdb passed the PCR reads through MiXCR, listing each CDR3 protein once. The table lists about 97,000 distinct CDR3 sequences, approximately 5.4% of them singletons. Sequenced material: PBMCs, mostly from graft donor cells, taken 60 days after TCRalphabeta/CD19-depleted stem cell transplant. These receptors were collected from a female patient younger than 10 who had a stem cell transplant for Fanconi anemia, so the T cells may come from the graft donor. The CDR3 runs from the conserved cysteine through the conserved F or W. Fields, in order: J gene, V gene, CDR3 protein.

TRBJ1-2	TRBV28	CASSFGGRNYGYTF
TRBJ2-7	TRBV4-1	CASSQEDRFYEQYF
TRBJ2-7	TRBV20-1	CSASLSRYYEQYF
TRBJ2-7	TRBV5-1	CASSSDVGTVYEQYF
TRBJ2-7	TRBV28	CASSFEGFTYEQYF
TRBJ2-3	TRBV5-1	CASSLGKTDTQYF
TRBJ2-3	TRBV5-1	CASSLGPQGADTQYF
TRBJ2-1	TRBV28	CASSRLTGRQFF
TRBJ2-1	TRBV28	CASSLAGGPIHEQFF
TRBJ2-1	TRBV4-1	CASSRRAGVLVEQFF
TRBJ2-1	TRBV7-9	CASSFPGLAGRNEQFF
TRBJ1-2	TRBV28	CASSLIRANRIDNGYTF
TRBJ2-3	TRBV28	CASSSYRAQYF
TRBJ2-5	TRBV5-1	CASSLLSGTGVQETQYF
TRBJ2-3	TRBV25-1	CASSEAGGDTQYF
TRBJ2-1	TRBV15	CATENPQGHEQFF
TRBJ1-5	TRBV24-1	CATSEGYQPQHF
TRBJ2-7	TRBV10-3	CAISEWRETYEQYF